This T cell receptor (beta chain) was profiled in a study of cytomegalovirus exposure and HLA in healthy donors. The study ran its PCR with 60 Vbeta and 13 Jbeta primers. Data came from immunoSEQ multiplex PCR; TCRdb stores just in-frame clones and leaves some out. The sample has fewer than 95,000 clones, 75% to 85% seen once; the top ten hold over 2%. With 5 bases removed from V and 0 bases from J, the gap between germline ends came to 8 bases. Germline loops: CDR1 SGHTA, CDR2 FQGNSA. CDR3 size: 15 residues. Regarding this clone: The antigen remains undetermined.

Study-level results: Analysis performed later showed TCR beta chains linked to HLA being more clonally expanded than equally common others.

The clonotype originates from a man in his late teens or twenties in good health and CMV-seronegative. Sequencing was done on a sample of PBMCs. The rearrangement links TRBV7-2 to TRBJ2-6, with TRBD1 as a possible D gene (6 bases). The CDR3 reads CASSLRGSGANVLTF. The CDR3 DNA follows: TGTGCCAGCAGCCTCAGGGGCTCTGGGGCCAACGTCCTGACTTTC.